The sequence of this T cell receptor (beta chain) was determined in a study of blood T cell repertoires in COVID-19. Germline V lookup: CDR1 LNHDA, CDR2 SQIVND (reference sequence). V was shortened by 5 bases and J by 5 bases, with 18 bases between the two germline ends. The CDR3 loop spans 15 amino acids. The table came from immunoSEQ multiplex PCR; TCRdb's copy has only in-frame clones and leaves some out. The table lists around 280,000 clones, about nine tenths of them singletons. The chain combines TRBV19 with TRBJ1-1; D perhaps matches TRBD1 (5 bases). The origin of this receptor is a woman aged 40 to 55 who had recovered from COVID-19. Sequencing input: PBMCs or T cells enriched from blood (not recorded which). This CDR3 reads CASSPRIGAGTEAFF. The CDR3 DNA sequence: TGTGCCAGTAGTCCTAGAATCGGAGCAGGGACTGAAGCTTTCTTT.